These 28 T cell receptor beta chains came from one sample sequenced in a study of cytomegalovirus exposure and HLA in healthy donors. PCR employed 60 Vbeta and 13 Jbeta primers. Sequencing was performed with immunoSEQ multiplex PCR; in TCRdb, only in-frame clones are kept and a portion is missing. Here the sample spans tens of thousands of clones, about 81% being singletons. The sequenced sample consisted of PBMCs. The source is a human donor in good health.

V is TRBV30 and J is TRBJ1-3; 7 bases agree with TRBD1. The V gene end was trimmed by 1 base and the J gene end by 5 bases; junction bases not matched to a gene: 2. CDR3 size: 13 residues. In germline, CDR1 is GTSNPN, CDR2 SVGIG (reference sequence). The CDR3: CAWSGDSRNTIYF. The CDR3 DNA is TGTGCCTGGAGTGGGGACAGCAGAAACACCATATATTTT.

This clone showed up just once. V usage is TRBV13 and J usage is TRBJ2-7, with D possibly TRBD1 on 6 matching bases. V was trimmed by 4 bases and J by 1 base, leaving 17 bases between them. Germline values: CDR1 PRHDT, CDR2 FYEKMQ (reference sequence). This CDR3 has 16 residues. The CDR3 loop is CASSYRASGASYEQYF. CDR3 DNA sequence: TGTGCCAGCAGCTACAGGGCCTCAGGGGCTTCCTACGAGCAGTACTTC.

J is TRBJ2-7 and V is TRBV30, with TRBD2 matching over 7 bases. Trimming removed 5 bases from V and 0 bases from J; junction bases left unmatched: 7. CDR1 and CDR2 from the germline V gene are GTSNPN and SVGIG (reference sequence). CDR3 length: 14 amino acids. CDR3 residues: CAWATGGTSYEQYF. CDR3 coding DNA: TGTGCCTGGGCTACCGGGGGGACCTCCTACGAGCAGTACTTC.

The chain has TRBV5-6 and TRBJ1-2; perhaps TRBD1 as D (5 bases). Germline loops: CDR1 SGHDT, CDR2 YYEEEE. The CDR3 has 14 amino acids. Trimming removed 4 bases at V and 8 bases at J, with 18 bases between. The CDR3: CASSPTGPGEGYTF. For the CDR3, the DNA is TGTGCCAGCAGCCCAACGGGGCCGGGGGAAGGCTACACCTTC. Combining the CDR3 with reference TRBV5-6 and TRBJ1-2 gives the whole variable domain DAGVTQSPTHLIKTRGQQVTLRCSPKSGHDTVSWYQQALGQGPQFIFQYYEEEERQRGNFPDRFSGHQFPNYSSELNVNALLLGDSALYLCASSPTGPGEGYTFGSGTRLTVV.

In its sample, this clone was seen once. CDR3 sequence (DNA): TGTGCCAGCAGGGGACGACAGGGGTTATCGAATTCACCCCTCCACTTT. This translates into CASRGRQGLSNSPLHF. V and J are TRBV2 and TRBJ1-6; 8 nucleotides agree with TRBD1. Trimming took 6 bases from V and 7 from J; bases not matched to a gene: 11. The germline V gene encodes CDR1 SNHLY and CDR2 FYNNEI. This CDR3 is 16 amino acids long. The full variable domain, completed using reference TRBV2 and TRBJ1-6, is EPEVTQTPSHQVTQMGQEVILRCVPISNHLYFYWYRQILGQKVEFLVSFYNNEISEKSEIFDDQFSVERPDGSNFTLKIRSTKLEDSAMYFCASRGRQGLSNSPLHFGNGTRLTVT.

V usage is TRBV7-3 and J usage is TRBJ2-3; the D gene is possibly TRBD2 (5 bases). Deletions cut 2 bases from V and 2 bases from J, with 14 bases between. The length of the CDR3 is 16 residues. The germline CDR1 and CDR2 sequences are SGHTA and FQGTGA. CDR3 sequence: CASSLGLDRITDTQYF. DNA for the CDR3: TGTGCCAGCAGCTTAGGACTGGACCGTATCACAGATACGCAGTATTTT.

The chain uses TRBV7-3 and TRBJ2-1, with D perhaps TRBD2 (7 bases). Deletions cut 6 bases from V and 2 bases from J, with 17 bases between. The CDR3 contains 16 residues. The germline V gene has CDR1 SGHTA and CDR2 FQGTGA. The CDR3 DNA is TGTGCCAGCAGTGAAGTGGTCGGGGGGCCCTACAATGAGCAGTTCTTC. Translating gives CASSEVVGGPYNEQFF.

V and J are TRBV6-5 and TRBJ2-5, with D possibly matching TRBD2 (5 bases). Germline CDR1 is MNHEY and CDR2 is SVGAGI. V gave up 5 bases and J gave up 4 bases, with 17 bases separating them. This CDR3 has 15 residues. The CDR3, as DNA: TGTGCCAGCAGTCGAGTCGGTTTGGCGGGAGAGACCCAGTACTTC. Its protein product is CASSRVGLAGETQYF.

The genes are TRBV6-1 and TRBJ2-5, with D hard to call. V lost 7 bases and J lost 5, with 11 bases in between. Germline CDR1 and CDR2: MNHNS and SASEGT. The CDR3 sequence is 12 residues long. CDR3 sequence reads: CASTIIGETQYF. In DNA form, the CDR3 reads TGTGCCAGCACCATAATCGGGGAGACCCAGTACTTC.

The chain uses TRBV9 and TRBJ2-2; TRBD2 agrees at 7 bases. V gave up 0 bases and J gave up 1 base; unmatched junction bases: 3. Germline V gives CDR1 SGDLS, CDR2 YYNGEE. The CDR3 totals 16 residues. The CDR3 protein is CASSVAASGNTGELFF. CDR3 in DNA: TGTGCCAGCAGCGTAGCGGCTAGCGGGAACACCGGGGAGCTGTTTTTT. Using reference TRBV9 and TRBJ2-2 for the parts outside the CDR3, the full variable domain is DSGVTQTPKHLITATGQRVTLRCSPRSGDLSVYWYQQSLDQGLQFLIQYYNGEERAKGNILERFSAQQFPDLHSELNLSSLELGDSALYFCASSVAASGNTGELFFGEGSRLTVL.

J is TRBJ2-7 and V is TRBV28; 9 bases match TRBD1. J lost 3 bases, V lost 10 bases, and 10 bases had no gene match. The length of the CDR3 is 14 residues. Germline CDR1 and CDR2: MDHEN and SYDVKM. The CDR3 DNA is TGTGCCATCCAAGGCATGGGACAGGGCTACGAGCAGTACTTC. It codes for CAIQGMGQGYEQYF.

The chain couples TRBV7-2 to TRBJ1-1; 7 bases align to TRBD1. Germline-derived CDR1 and CDR2 are SGHTA and FQGNSA. The CDR3 has 15 residues. Unmatched junction bases numbered 6, after V lost 4 bases and J lost 1 base. Here the CDR3 DNA reads TGTGCCAGCAGCTGGAACGGACAGGCGAACACTGAAGCTTTCTTT. Amino acids: CASSWNGQANTEAFF.

This clone was recorded once. V is TRBV5-5 and J is TRBJ1-2; maybe TRBD1 (5 bases). Per germline, CDR1 SGHKS and CDR2 YYEKEE (reference sequence). The CDR3 length is 13 residues. The V end lost 2 bases, the J end lost 8 bases, and 13 bases lay between the germline ends. The CDR3 coding sequence is TGTGCCAGCAGCTTTCGGGGGGTAGGAGGCTACACCTTC. Protein product: CASSFRGVGGYTF. Based on the CDR3 plus reference TRBV5-5 and TRBJ1-2, the full variable domain is DAGVTQSPTHLIKTRGQQVTLRCSPISGHKSVSWYQQVLGQGPQFIFQYYEKEERGRGNFPDRFSARQFPNYSSELNVNALLLGDSALYLCASSFRGVGGYTFGSGTRLTVV.

This rearrangement joins TRBV19 to TRBJ1-2; 11 bases map to TRBD1. Germline V gene data show CDR1 as LNHDA and CDR2 as SQIVND (reference sequence). Trimming at V came to 7 bases and at J to 8 bases, leaving 6 bases not matched to a gene. CDR3 length: 13 amino acids. CDR3 amino acids: CASTTGTGGGYTF. The CDR3 DNA reads as TGTGCCAGTACCACCGGGACAGGGGGAGGCTACACCTTC.

The chain is built from TRBV5-8 and TRBJ1-2; unclear D gene. The CDR3 is made up of 13 amino acids. V gave up 2 bases and J gave up 4 bases, with 9 bases separating them. The germline V gene has CDR1 SGHTS and CDR2 YDEGEE. The CDR3 DNA sequence: TGTGCCAGCAGCTTAACCGGTCCCTATGGCTACACCTTC. This translates into CASSLTGPYGYTF.

The CDR3 coding sequence is TGTGCCAGCAGCTCAAAAGGCGGGACTACCGCGTACAATGAGCAGTTCTTC. This sequence encodes CASSSKGGTTAYNEQFF. The genes are TRBV13 and TRBJ2-1; TRBD2 agrees at 7 bases. The V and J ends lost 4 bases and 4 bases, in that order; junction bases with no gene match: 13. Germline V gene sequence: CDR1 PRHDT, CDR2 FYEKMQ (reference sequence). CDR3 length: 17 amino acids. Based on the CDR3 plus reference TRBV13 and TRBJ2-1, the full variable domain is AAGVIQSPRHLIKEKRETATLKCYPIPRHDTVYWYQQGPGQDPQFLISFYEKMQSDKGSIPDRFSAQQFSDYHSELNMSSLELGDSALYFCASSSKGGTTAYNEQFFGPGTRLTVL.

This chain connects TRBV11-2 to TRBJ1-2, with 7 positions matching TRBD1. Germline-derived CDR1 and CDR2 are SGHAT and FQNNGV. J was trimmed by 2 bases and V by 5 bases; bases with no gene match: 5. This CDR3 region has 14 residues. The CDR3 DNA follows: TGTGCCAGCAGCATCCAGACAGGGAACTATGGCTACACCTTC. Translation gives CASSIQTGNYGYTF.

This rearrangement joins TRBV2 to TRBJ2-5, with D tentatively TRBD1 (7 bases). CDR3 length equals 15 residues. Looked up from germline, CDR1 is SNHLY and CDR2 is FYNNEI. V gave up 6 bases and J gave up 3 bases, with 17 bases separating them. This CDR3 reads CASSPSPGGKETQYF. The CDR3 DNA reads TGTGCCAGCAGCCCCAGTCCAGGGGGGAAAGAGACCCAGTACTTC.

This clone was seen more than once but under ten times. The chain links TRBV5-8 to TRBJ1-4, with a weak D call TRBD1 (5 bases). Germline CDR1 SGHTS, CDR2 YDEGEE. V lost 5 bases and J lost 3, with 14 bases in between. This CDR3 is built from 15 residues. DNA for the CDR3: TGTGCCAGCAGGCTATTGGGGGGAGCTAATGAAAAACTGTTTTTT. Protein sequence: CASRLLGGANEKLFF.

The chain employs TRBV7-9 and TRBJ2-3, with a tentative D call TRBD2 (7 bases). Trimming cost V 6 bases and J 0 bases, with 19 bases left between them. The germline gives CDR1 SEHNR, CDR2 FQNEAQ (reference sequence). The CDR3 has 17 amino acids. This CDR3 reads CASRHPLRGGSTDTQYF. CDR3 coding DNA: TGTGCCAGCAGACACCCACTGAGGGGGGGTAGCACAGATACGCAGTATTTT.

V usage is TRBV7-9 and J usage is TRBJ2-1; TRBD2 matches 9 bases. In germline, CDR1 is SEHNR, CDR2 FQNEAQ (reference sequence). The J segment lost 9 bases and the V segment lost 4 bases, leaving 4 bases of the junction unmatched. The CDR3 is 13 amino acids. DNA of the CDR3: TGTGCCAGCAGCTCCGGGACTAGCACTGAGCAGTTCTTC. It is translated as CASSSGTSTEQFF.

The chain is built from TRBV5-8 and TRBJ2-7, with TRBD1 matching 10 bases. V gave up 4 bases and J gave up 6 bases; unmatched junction bases: 7. Germline-derived CDR1 and CDR2 are SGHTS and YDEGEE. The CDR3 covers 14 residues. CDR3 residues: CASSRTGGGFEQYF. CDR3 sequence (DNA): TGTGCCAGCAGCCGGACAGGGGGTGGCTTCGAGCAGTACTTC.

This chain links TRBV4-3 with TRBJ1-1, with D possibly TRBD1 on 5 matching bases. The CDR3 spans 15 residues. From germline, CDR1 is LGHNA and CDR2 YSLEER. The ends were cut back, 0 bases at V and 1 base at J, with 9 bases in the middle. CDR3 region: CASSQENRPNTEAFF. DNA of the CDR3: TGCGCCAGCAGCCAAGAAAACAGGCCGAACACTGAAGCTTTCTTT.

J is TRBJ1-2 and V is TRBV28; D is uncertain. The germline V gene encodes CDR1 MDHEN and CDR2 SYDVKM. The CDR3 sequence is 14 residues long. V lost 2 bases and J lost 2, with 9 bases in between. Here the CDR3 DNA reads TGTGCCAGCAGTTTAGGCAGTGCAAACTATGGCTACACCTTC. Its protein product is CASSLGSANYGYTF.

This clone was counted only a few times. This sequence joins TRBV6-1 and TRBJ1-4; D uncertain. The CDR3 consists of 15 residues. From germline, CDR1 is MNHNS and CDR2 SASEGT. V lost 4 bases to trimming and J lost 4 bases, with 13 bases between them. As DNA, the CDR3 is TGTGCCAGCAGTGGAAGAGGGTATAGTAATGAAAAACTGTTTTTT. Translation: CASSGRGYSNEKLFF.

V and J are TRBV10-3 and TRBJ2-3; D is perhaps TRBD1 (5 bases). CDR1 is ENHRY, CDR2 SYGVKD, per germline. The CDR3 consists of 16 residues. V lost 6 bases to trimming and J lost 2 bases, with 18 bases between them. The CDR3 DNA reads as TGTGCCATCAGATCGTTGGTACAGGCGGACACAGATACGCAGTATTTT. Translation: CAIRSLVQADTDTQYF.

The chain recombines TRBV14 with TRBJ1-1, with a weak D call TRBD1 (6 bases). The CDR3 spans 18 residues. V was clipped by 0 bases and J by 1 base, with 18 bases between them. Germline V gene sequence: CDR1 SGHDN, CDR2 FVKESK. The CDR3 is CASSQEPLGRGQNTEAFF. CDR3 in DNA: TGTGCCAGCAGCCAAGAACCCCTAGGACGGGGACAGAACACTGAAGCTTTCTTT.

This clone was counted between two and nine times. The chain links TRBV9 to TRBJ2-1, with TRBD2 matching over 8 bases. Unmatched junction bases numbered 6, after V lost 4 bases and J lost 6 bases. CDR3 size: 14 residues. Germline values: CDR1 SGDLS, CDR2 YYNGEE. CDR3 in amino acids: CASSYDGGANEQFF. For the CDR3, the DNA is TGTGCCAGCAGCTACGACGGGGGGGCCAATGAGCAGTTCTTC.